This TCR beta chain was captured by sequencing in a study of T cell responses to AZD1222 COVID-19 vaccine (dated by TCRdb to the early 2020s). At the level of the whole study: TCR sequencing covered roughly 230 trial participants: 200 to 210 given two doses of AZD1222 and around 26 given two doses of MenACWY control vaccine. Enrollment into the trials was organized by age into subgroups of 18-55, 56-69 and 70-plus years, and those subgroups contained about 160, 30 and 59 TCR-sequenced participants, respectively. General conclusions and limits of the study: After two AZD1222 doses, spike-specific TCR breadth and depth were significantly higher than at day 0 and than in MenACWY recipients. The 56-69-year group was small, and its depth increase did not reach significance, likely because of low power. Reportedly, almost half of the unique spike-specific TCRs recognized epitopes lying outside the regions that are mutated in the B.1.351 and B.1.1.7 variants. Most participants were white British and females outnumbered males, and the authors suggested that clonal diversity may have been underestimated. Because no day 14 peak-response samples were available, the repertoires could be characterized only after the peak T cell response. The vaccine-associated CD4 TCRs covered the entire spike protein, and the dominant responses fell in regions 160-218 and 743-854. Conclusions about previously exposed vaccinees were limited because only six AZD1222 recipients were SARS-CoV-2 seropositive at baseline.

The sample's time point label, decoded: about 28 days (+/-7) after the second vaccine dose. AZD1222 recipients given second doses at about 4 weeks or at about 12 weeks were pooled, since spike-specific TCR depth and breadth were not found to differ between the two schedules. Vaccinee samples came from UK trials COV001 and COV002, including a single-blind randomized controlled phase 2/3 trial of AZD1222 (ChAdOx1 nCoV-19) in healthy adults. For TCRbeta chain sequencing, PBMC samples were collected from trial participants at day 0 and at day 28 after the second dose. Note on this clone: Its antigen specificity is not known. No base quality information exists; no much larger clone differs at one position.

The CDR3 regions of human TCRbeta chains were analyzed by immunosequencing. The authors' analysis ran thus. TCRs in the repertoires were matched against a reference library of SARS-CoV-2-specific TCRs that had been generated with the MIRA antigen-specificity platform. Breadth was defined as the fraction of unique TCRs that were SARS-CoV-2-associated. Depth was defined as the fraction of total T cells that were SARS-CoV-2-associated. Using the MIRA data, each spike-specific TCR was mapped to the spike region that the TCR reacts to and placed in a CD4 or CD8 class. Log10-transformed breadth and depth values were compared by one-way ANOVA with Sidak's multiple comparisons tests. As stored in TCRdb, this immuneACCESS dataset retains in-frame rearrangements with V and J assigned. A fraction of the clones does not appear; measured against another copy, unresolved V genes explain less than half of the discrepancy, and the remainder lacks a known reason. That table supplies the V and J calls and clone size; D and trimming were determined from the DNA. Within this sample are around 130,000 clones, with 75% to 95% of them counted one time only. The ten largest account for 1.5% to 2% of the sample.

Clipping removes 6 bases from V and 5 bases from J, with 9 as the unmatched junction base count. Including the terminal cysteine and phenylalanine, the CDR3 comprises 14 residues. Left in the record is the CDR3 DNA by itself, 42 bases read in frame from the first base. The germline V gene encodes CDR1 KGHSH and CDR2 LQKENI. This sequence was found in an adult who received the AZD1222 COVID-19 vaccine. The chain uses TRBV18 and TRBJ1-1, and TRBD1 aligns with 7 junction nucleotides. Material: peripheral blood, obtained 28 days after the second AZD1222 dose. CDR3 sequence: CASSSTQGWTEAFF. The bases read TGTGCCAGCTCGAGCACACAGGGGTGGACTGAAGCTTTCTTT.